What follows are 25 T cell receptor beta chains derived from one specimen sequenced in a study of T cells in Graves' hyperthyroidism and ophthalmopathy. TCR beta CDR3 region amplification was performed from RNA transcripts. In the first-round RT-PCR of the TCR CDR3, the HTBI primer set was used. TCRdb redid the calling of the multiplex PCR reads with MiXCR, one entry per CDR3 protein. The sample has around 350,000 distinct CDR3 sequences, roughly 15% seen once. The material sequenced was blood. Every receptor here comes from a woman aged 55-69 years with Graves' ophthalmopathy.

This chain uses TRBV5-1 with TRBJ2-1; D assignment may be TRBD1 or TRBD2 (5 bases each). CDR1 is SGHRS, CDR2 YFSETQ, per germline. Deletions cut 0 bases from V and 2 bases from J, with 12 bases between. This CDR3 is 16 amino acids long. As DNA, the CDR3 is TGCGCCAGCAGCTTGGCGACGGGACCCGCCTACAATGAGCAGTTCTTC. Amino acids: CASSLATGPAYNEQFF.

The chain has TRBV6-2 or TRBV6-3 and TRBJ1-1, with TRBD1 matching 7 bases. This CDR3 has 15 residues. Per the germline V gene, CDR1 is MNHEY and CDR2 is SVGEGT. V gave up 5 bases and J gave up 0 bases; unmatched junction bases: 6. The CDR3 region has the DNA TGTGCCAGCAGTGCGCCGGGACAGCTGAACACTGAAGCTTTCTTT. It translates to CASSAPGQLNTEAFF.

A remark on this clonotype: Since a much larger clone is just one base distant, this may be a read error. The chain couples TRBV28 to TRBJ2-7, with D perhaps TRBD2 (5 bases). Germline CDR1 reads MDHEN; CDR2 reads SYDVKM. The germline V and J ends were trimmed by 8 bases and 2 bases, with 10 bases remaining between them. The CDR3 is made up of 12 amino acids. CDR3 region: CASGRETYEQYF. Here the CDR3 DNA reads TGTGCCAGCGGCCGGGAAACCTACGAGCAGTACTTC. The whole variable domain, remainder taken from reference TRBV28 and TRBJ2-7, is DVKVTQSSRYLVKRTGEKVFLECVQDMDHENMFWYRQDPGLGLRLIYFSYDVKMKEKGDIPEGYSVSREKKERFSLILESASTNQTSMYLCASGRETYEQYFGPGTRLTVT.

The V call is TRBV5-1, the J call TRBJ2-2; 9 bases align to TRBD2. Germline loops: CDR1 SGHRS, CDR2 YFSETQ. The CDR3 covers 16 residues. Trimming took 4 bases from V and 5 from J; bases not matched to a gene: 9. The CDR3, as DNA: TGCGCCAGCAGCGCAACTAGCGGGTGGACGACCGGGGAGCTGTTTTTT. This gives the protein CASSATSGWTTGELFF.

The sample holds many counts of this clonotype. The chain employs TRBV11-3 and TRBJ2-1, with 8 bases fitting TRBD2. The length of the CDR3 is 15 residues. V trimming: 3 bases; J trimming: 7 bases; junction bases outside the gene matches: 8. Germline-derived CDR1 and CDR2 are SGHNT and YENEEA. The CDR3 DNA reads TGTGCCAGCAGCTTCGGGGGGGCGCGTCAGAATGAGCAGTTCTTC. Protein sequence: CASSFGGARQNEQFF.

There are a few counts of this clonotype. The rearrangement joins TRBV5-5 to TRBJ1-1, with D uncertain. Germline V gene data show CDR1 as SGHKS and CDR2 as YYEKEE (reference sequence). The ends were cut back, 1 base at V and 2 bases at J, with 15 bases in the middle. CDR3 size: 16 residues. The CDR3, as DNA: TGTGCCAGCAGCTTGTCCGAATCGACGGAAAACACTGAAGCTTTCTTT. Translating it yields CASSLSESTENTEAFF.

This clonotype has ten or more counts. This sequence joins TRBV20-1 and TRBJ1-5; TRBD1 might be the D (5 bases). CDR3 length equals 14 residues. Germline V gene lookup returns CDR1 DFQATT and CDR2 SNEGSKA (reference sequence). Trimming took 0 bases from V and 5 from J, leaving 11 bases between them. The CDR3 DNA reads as TGCAGTGCTAGAGAGGGAGGGGCGGATCAGCCCCAGCATTTT. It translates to CSAREGGADQPQHF.

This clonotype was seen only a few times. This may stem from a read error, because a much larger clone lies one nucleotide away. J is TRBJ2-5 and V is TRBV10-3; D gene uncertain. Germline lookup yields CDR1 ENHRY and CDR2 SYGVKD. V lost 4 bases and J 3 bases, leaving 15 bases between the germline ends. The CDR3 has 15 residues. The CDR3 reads CAISVSGNGEETQYF. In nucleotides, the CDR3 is TGTGCCATCAGTGTTAGTGGGAATGGAGAAGAGACCCAGTACTTC.

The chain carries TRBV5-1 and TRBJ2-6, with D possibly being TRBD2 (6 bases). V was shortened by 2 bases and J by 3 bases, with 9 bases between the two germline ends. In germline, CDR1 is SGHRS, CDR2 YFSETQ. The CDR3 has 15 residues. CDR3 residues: CASSFGGDGANVLTF. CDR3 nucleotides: TGCGCCAGCAGCTTCGGAGGGGATGGGGCCAACGTCCTGACTTTC.

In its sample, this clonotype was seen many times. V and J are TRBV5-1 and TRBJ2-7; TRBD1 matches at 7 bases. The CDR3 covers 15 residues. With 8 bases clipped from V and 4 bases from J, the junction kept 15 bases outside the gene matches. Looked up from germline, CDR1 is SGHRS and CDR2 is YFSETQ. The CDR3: CASTTQGSLRYEQYF. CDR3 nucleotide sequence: TGCGCCAGTACAACACAGGGGTCGCTTCGATACGAGCAGTACTTC.

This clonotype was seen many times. The CDR3 is CSARGGLAGASSYNEQFF. The CDR3 bases are TGCAGTGCTAGGGGCGGGCTAGCGGGAGCTAGCTCCTACAATGAGCAGTTCTTC. The rearrangement joins TRBV20-1 to TRBJ2-1, with 10 nucleotides matching TRBD2. The CDR3 has 18 amino acids. The ends lost 3 bases at V and 0 bases at J; junction bases unmatched: 11. CDR1 and CDR2 (germline): DFQATT, SNEGSKA (reference sequence).

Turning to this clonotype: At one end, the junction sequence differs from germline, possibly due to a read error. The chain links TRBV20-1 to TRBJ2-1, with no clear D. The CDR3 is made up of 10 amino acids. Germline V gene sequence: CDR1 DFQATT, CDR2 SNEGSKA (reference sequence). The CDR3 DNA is TGCAGTGCTACATTGCTAGAGCGGTTCTTC. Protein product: CSATLLERFF.

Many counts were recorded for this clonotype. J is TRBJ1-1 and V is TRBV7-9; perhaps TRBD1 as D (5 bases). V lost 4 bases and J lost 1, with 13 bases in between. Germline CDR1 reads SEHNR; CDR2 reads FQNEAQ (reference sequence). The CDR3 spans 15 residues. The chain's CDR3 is CASSSPSGENTEAFF. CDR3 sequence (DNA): TGTGCCAGCAGCTCCCCCTCGGGGGAGAACACTGAAGCTTTCTTT.

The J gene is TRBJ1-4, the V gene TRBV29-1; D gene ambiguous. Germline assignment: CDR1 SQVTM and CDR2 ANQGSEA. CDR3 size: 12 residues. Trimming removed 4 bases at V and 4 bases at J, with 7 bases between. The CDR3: CSVARSNEKLFF. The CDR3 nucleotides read TGCAGCGTTGCTAGGAGTAATGAAAAACTGTTTTTT.

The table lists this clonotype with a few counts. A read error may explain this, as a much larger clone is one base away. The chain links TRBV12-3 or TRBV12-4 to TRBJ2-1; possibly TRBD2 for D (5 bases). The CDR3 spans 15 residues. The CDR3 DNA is TGTGCCAACAGTTTACGACTCGGGAATTACAATGAGCAGTTCTTC. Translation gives CANSLRLGNYNEQFF.

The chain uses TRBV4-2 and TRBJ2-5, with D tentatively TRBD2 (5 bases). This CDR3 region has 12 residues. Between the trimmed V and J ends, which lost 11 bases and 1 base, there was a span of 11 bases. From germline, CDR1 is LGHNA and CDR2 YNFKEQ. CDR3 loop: CAGEGSQETQYF. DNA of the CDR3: TGTGCCGGCGAGGGAAGCCAAGAGACCCAGTACTTC.

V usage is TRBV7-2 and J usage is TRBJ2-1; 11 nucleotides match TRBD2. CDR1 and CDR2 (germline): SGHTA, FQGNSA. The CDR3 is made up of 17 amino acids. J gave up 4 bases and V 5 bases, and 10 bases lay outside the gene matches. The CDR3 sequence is CASSPEGLAGGYNEQFF. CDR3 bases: TGTGCCAGCAGCCCGGAAGGGCTAGCGGGAGGTTACAATGAGCAGTTCTTC.

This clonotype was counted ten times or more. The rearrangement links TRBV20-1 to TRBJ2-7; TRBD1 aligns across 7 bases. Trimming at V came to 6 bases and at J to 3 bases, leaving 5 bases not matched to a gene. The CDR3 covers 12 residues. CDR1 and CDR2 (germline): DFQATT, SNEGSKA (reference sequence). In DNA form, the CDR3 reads TGCAGTGCCTCCGGACAGGACTACGAGCAGTACTTC. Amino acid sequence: CSASGQDYEQYF.

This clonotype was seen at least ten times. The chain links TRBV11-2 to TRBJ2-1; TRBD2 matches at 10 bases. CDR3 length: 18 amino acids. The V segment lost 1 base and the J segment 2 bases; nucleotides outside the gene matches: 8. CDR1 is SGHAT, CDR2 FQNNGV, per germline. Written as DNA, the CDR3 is TGTGCCAGCAGCTTAGCCCCTAGCGGGAGAATCGCCTACAATGAGCAGTTCTTC. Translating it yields CASSLAPSGRIAYNEQFF.

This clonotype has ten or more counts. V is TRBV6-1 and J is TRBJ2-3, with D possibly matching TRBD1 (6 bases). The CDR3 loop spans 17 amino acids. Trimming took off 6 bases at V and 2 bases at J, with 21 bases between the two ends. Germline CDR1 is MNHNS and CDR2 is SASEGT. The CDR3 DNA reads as TGTGCCAGCAGGGAAAGTTCCCCTCAGGGGTACACAGATACGCAGTATTTT. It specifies CASRESSPQGYTDTQYF.

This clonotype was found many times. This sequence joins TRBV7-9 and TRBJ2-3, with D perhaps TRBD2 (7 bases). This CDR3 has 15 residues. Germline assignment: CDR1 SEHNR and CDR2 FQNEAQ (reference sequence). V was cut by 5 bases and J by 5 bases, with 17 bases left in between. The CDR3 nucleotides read TGTGCCAGCAGCCCCCTAGGGAGGGGGGGAGATACGCAGTATTTT. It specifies CASSPLGRGGDTQYF.

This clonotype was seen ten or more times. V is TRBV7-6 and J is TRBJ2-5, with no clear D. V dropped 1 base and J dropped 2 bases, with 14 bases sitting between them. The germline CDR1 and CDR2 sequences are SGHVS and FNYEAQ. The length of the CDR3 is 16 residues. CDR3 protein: CASSLGGWATQETQYF. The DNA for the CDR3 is TGTGCCAGCAGCTTAGGGGGTTGGGCCACACAAGAGACCCAGTACTTC.

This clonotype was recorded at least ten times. The CDR3 spells CASSKSTSGSSDTQYF. CDR3 nucleotides: TGTGCCAGTAGTAAATCGACTAGCGGGAGCTCAGATACGCAGTATTTT. This sequence joins TRBV19 and TRBJ2-3, with 12 nucleotides matching TRBD2. This CDR3 contains 16 residues. The germline V gene encodes CDR1 LNHDA and CDR2 SQIVND (reference sequence). V shed 4 bases, J shed 4 bases, and the junction held 6 bases outside the gene matches. The complete variable domain, with remaining parts taken from reference TRBV19 and TRBJ2-3, reads DGGITQSPKYLFRKEGQNVTLSCEQNLNHDAMYWYRQDPGQGLRLIYYSQIVNDFQKGDIAEGYSVSREKKESFPLTVTSAQKNPTAFYLCASSKSTSGSSDTQYFGPGTRLTVL.

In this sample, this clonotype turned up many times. The CDR3 coding sequence is TGTGCCAGCTCAGGGACAGGTTACGAGCAGTACTTC. It encodes CASSGTGYEQYF. The chain recombines TRBV18 with TRBJ2-7; 8 bases map to TRBD1. J gave up 4 bases and V 5 bases, and 1 base lay outside the gene matches. The CDR3 runs to 12 residues. CDR1 KGHSH and CDR2 LQKENI come from the germline V gene.

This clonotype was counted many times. CDR3 nucleotides: TGCGCCAGCAGCCGGGGACTAGCGGAATACAATGAGCAGTTCTTC. Residues: CASSRGLAEYNEQFF. The V call is TRBV5-1, the J call TRBJ2-1; 11 bases fit TRBD2. Losses at the gene ends were 4 bases for V and 4 bases for J; bases not matched to a gene: 4. Germline-derived CDR1 and CDR2 are SGHRS and YFSETQ. This CDR3 is built from 15 residues.